This T cell receptor beta chain emerged from a study of early T cells in non-severe SARS-CoV-2 infection. This clonotype was seen a few times. TCRdb reanalysed the 5' RACE reads using MiXCR and keeps one entry per CDR3 protein. The repertoire consists of 50,000 to 55,000 distinct CDR3 sequences, with 7.5% to 10% occurring once and the leading ten covering more than 13%. The sequencing sample was made of whole blood. The origin of this receptor is an adult who was a healthcare worker with PCR-confirmed SARS-CoV-2 infection or an uninfected control (not recorded which).

CDR3 sequence: CASSPERAYNEQFF. CDR3 DNA sequence: TGTGCCAGCAGCCCAGAGCGGGCCTACAATGAGCAGTTCTTC. The chain is built from TRBV6-2 or TRBV6-3 and TRBJ2-1; weak D call: TRBD2 (6 bases). Looked up from germline, CDR1 is MNHEY and CDR2 is SVGEGT. The CDR3 covers 14 residues. V was clipped by 6 bases and J by 2 bases, with 11 bases between them.